Following are 21 T cell receptor beta chains from one sample sequenced in a study of blood T cells in healthy people across ages. A second about 7 to 12 cycle PCR used barcoded and J-beta primers. MiXCR was run by TCRdb on the 5' RACE reads, yielding one entry per CDR3 protein. Of about 1.8 million distinct CDR3 sequences listed, around 50% are singletons. Sequenced material: blood. These TCRs come from a woman aged 40 to 49 in good health.

The rearrangement links TRBV20-1 to TRBJ2-3; 7 bases are a match to TRBD2. V lost 0 bases and J lost 6; bases outside the gene matches: 15. Germline-derived CDR1 and CDR2 are DFQATT and SNEGSKA (reference sequence). The CDR3 covers 17 residues. The CDR3 reads CSARDLESGEGWDTQYF. The CDR3 coding sequence is TGCAGTGCTAGAGATTTGGAGAGCGGGGAAGGTTGGGATACGCAGTATTTT.

The chain employs TRBV29-1 and TRBJ1-5; TRBD1 matches 9 bases. The CDR3 covers 14 residues. In germline, CDR1 is SQVTM, CDR2 ANQGSEA. V lost 4 bases, J lost 4 bases, and 5 bases stayed unmatched. Here the CDR3 reads CSVGETGGNQPQHF. The CDR3 region has the DNA TGCAGCGTTGGTGAGACAGGGGGAAATCAGCCCCAGCATTTT.

The chain recombines TRBV4-1 with TRBJ1-2; a weak D match, TRBD1 (6 bases). Trimming cost V 1 base and J 2 bases, with 14 bases left between them. Germline V gene lookup returns CDR1 MGHRA and CDR2 YSYEKL. The CDR3 has 16 residues. The DNA of the CDR3 is TGCGCCAGCAGCCAAGCTACTAGAACAGGGAACTATGGCTACACCTTC. This sequence encodes CASSQATRTGNYGYTF.

This chain joins TRBV7-2 and TRBJ2-5; no firm D call. In germline, CDR1 is SGHTA, CDR2 FQGNSA. The CDR3 runs 14 residues. V lost 1 base and J 4 bases, leaving 10 bases between the germline ends. CDR3 nucleotides: TGTGCCAGCAGCTTAGGAATTGCGAGAGAGACCCAGTACTTC. This translates into CASSLGIARETQYF.

The rearrangement joins TRBV7-2 to TRBJ1-2; D possibly corresponds to TRBD1 (6 bases). This CDR3 is 16 amino acids long. Trimming cost V 1 base and J 4 bases, with 16 bases left between them. From germline, CDR1 is SGHTA and CDR2 FQGNSA. The CDR3 bases are TGTGCCAGCAGCTTAGAGGTCGCGGGGGCTGGCTATGGCTACACCTTC. Protein product: CASSLEVAGAGYGYTF.

The V and J genes are TRBV11-2 and TRBJ2-3; TRBD2 aligns across 8 bases. This CDR3 spans 14 amino acids. The germline CDR1 and CDR2 sequences are SGHAT and FQNNGV. V dropped 5 bases and J dropped 5; count of bases not matched to a gene: 6. CDR3 nucleotide sequence: TGTGCCAGCAGCGCGGGGGGCCAAAGAGATACGCAGTATTTT. Translated, it gives CASSAGGQRDTQYF.

The V and J genes are TRBV9 and TRBJ1-5, with D maybe TRBD1 (5 bases). The CDR3 has 15 amino acids. Germline assignment: CDR1 SGDLS and CDR2 YYNGEE. Trimming cost V 5 bases and J 2 bases, with 14 bases left between them. The CDR3 nucleotides are TGTGCCAGCAGTGCGGCGGGGCTTGGCAATCAGCCCCAGCATTTT. As protein: CASSAAGLGNQPQHF.

CDR3 protein: CSARRGASYNEQFF. The CDR3, as DNA: TGCAGTGCTAGAAGAGGGGCGTCCTACAATGAGCAGTTCTTC. The chain employs TRBV20-1 and TRBJ2-1, with D perhaps matching TRBD1 or TRBD2 (5 bases each). The germline V gene has CDR1 DFQATT and CDR2 SNEGSKA (reference sequence). This CDR3 is built from 14 residues. With 2 bases removed from V and 1 base from J, the gap between germline ends came to 9 bases.

This sequence joins TRBV20-1 and TRBJ2-4, with D tentatively TRBD1 (5 bases). Germline V gene sequence: CDR1 DFQATT, CDR2 SNEGSKA (reference sequence). CDR3 length equals 14 residues. Trimming shortened V by 2 bases and J by 3 bases, and 11 bases separated the two germline ends. CDR3 residues: CSARQGLGKNIQYF. CDR3 bases: TGCAGTGCTAGACAGGGATTAGGCAAAAACATTCAGTACTTC.

V usage is TRBV6-5 and J usage is TRBJ2-5; TRBD1 might be the D (6 bases). The ends were cut back, 6 bases at V and 5 bases at J, with 10 bases in the middle. This CDR3 region has 12 residues. The germline gives CDR1 MNHEY, CDR2 SVGAGI. The CDR3 loop reads CASRRDIETQYF. The DNA for the CDR3 is TGTGCCAGCAGAAGGGACATCGAGACCCAGTACTTC.

This rearrangement joins TRBV11-3 to TRBJ2-1, with D possibly being TRBD1 or TRBD2 (5 bases each). The CDR3 contains 16 residues. Germline loops: CDR1 SGHNT, CDR2 YENEEA. The V gene lost 1 base and the J gene lost 3 bases, with 13 bases spanning the gap. CDR3 sequence reads: CASSLGSGSGYNEQFF. CDR3 bases: TGTGCCAGCAGCTTAGGCTCAGGGAGTGGCTACAATGAGCAGTTCTTC.

This sequence joins TRBV7-3 and TRBJ2-4; D gene unclear. Trimming removed 5 bases at V and 9 bases at J, with 14 bases between. CDR1 is SGHTA, CDR2 FQGTGA, per germline. The CDR3 is 13 residues long. The CDR3 spells CASSRNNRGIQYF. The CDR3, as DNA: TGTGCCAGCAGCCGAAACAACAGAGGCATTCAGTACTTC.

The chain couples TRBV13 to TRBJ1-2, with 8 bases matching TRBD1. The CDR3 has 16 residues. The germline gives CDR1 PRHDT, CDR2 FYEKMQ (reference sequence). Trimming at V came to 5 bases and at J to 0 bases, leaving 8 bases not matched to a gene. CDR3: CASSRKDRATNYGYTF. The CDR3 DNA follows: TGTGCCAGCAGCAGAAAGGACAGGGCGACTAACTATGGCTACACCTTC.

This clonotype was recorded a few times. The junction differs from germline at one of its ends, possibly a read error. The chain has TRBV5-1 and TRBJ1-2; TRBD1 agrees at 10 bases. The CDR3 totals 15 residues. From germline, CDR1 is SGHRS and CDR2 YFSETQ. As DNA, the CDR3 is TGTGCCAGCAGTTTCGGGACAGGGGACAACTATGGCTACACCTTC. Translated, it gives CASSFGTGDNYGYTF.

The sample holds a few counts of this clonotype. The chain joins TRBV12-3 or TRBV12-4 to TRBJ2-7, with 10 bases lining up with TRBD1. J was trimmed by 3 bases and V by 3 bases; bases with no gene match: 5. This CDR3 is 15 amino acids long. CDR3 in amino acids: CASSFGGQGIYEQYF. In DNA, the CDR3 is TGTGCCAGCAGTTTCGGGGGACAGGGGATCTACGAGCAGTACTTC.

This clonotype was seen many times. This chain uses TRBV5-5 with TRBJ2-3, with 7 bases fitting TRBD2. The CDR3 is 16 residues long. CDR1 and CDR2 from the germline V gene are SGHKS and YYEKEE (reference sequence). V was clipped by 0 bases and J by 5 bases; unmatched bases: 9. The CDR3 here is CASSLVRGEKGDTQYF. In DNA, the CDR3 is TGTGCCAGCAGCTTGGTTCGGGGGGAGAAAGGAGATACGCAGTATTTT.

The genes are TRBV12-3 or TRBV12-4 and TRBJ1-2, with no clear D. The CDR3 runs 14 residues. The ends were cut back, 0 bases at V and 2 bases at J, with 7 bases in the middle. CDR3 DNA: TGTGCCAGCAGTTTAGCTCGGCGGAACTATGGCTACACCTTC. Residues: CASSLARRNYGYTF.

The chain combines TRBV5-1 with TRBJ2-5; D is unclear. Per the germline V gene, CDR1 is SGHRS and CDR2 is YFSETQ. The ends were cut back, 1 base at V and 0 bases at J, with 10 bases in the middle. This CDR3 contains 15 residues. The CDR3 spells CASSLSGANQETQYF. The CDR3 nucleotides are TGCGCCAGCAGCTTGTCCGGAGCCAACCAAGAGACCCAGTACTTC.

This clonotype appeared a few times. The chain has TRBV20-1 and TRBJ2-1, with D perhaps TRBD1 (6 bases). V was trimmed by 0 bases and J by 2 bases, leaving 11 bases between them. Per germline, CDR1 DFQATT and CDR2 SNEGSKA (reference sequence). The CDR3 covers 15 residues. CDR3 nucleotide sequence: TGCAGTGCTAGAGATCCCGGACAGACCTACAATGAGCAGTTCTTC. Protein: CSARDPGQTYNEQFF.

This sequence joins TRBV7-3 and TRBJ2-3; 10 bases align to TRBD2. After removal of 1 base from V and 4 bases from J, the junction contained 2 bases not matched to a gene. This CDR3 contains 15 residues. Germline assignment: CDR1 SGHTA and CDR2 FQGTGA. CDR3 DNA: TGTGCCAGCAGCTTAAGGGGACTAGCGTCAGATACGCAGTATTTT. This gives the protein CASSLRGLASDTQYF.

This clonotype came up a few times. The chain is built from TRBV27 and TRBJ2-1; the match to TRBD2 covers 9 bases. This CDR3 has 16 amino acids. J lost 4 bases, V lost 8 bases, and 12 bases had no gene match. The germline V gene encodes CDR1 MNHEY and CDR2 SMNVEV (reference sequence). The CDR3 nucleotides read TGTGCCAGCGGGCTTTGGCTAGCGGGATTTTACAATGAGCAGTTCTTC. Residues: CASGLWLAGFYNEQFF.